This is a list of T cell receptor beta chains from one sample in a study of blood T cell repertoires in COVID-19. Repertoires were generated with immunoSEQ multiplex PCR, while TCRdb's copy carries only in-frame clones and drops some. Counted here are approximately 52,000 clones, roughly 84% occurring once; the ten biggest clones make up 13%. Sequencing input: peripheral blood. Receptors were obtained from an elderly woman with acute or convalescent COVID-19. Both conserved end residues are part of each CDR3. A D gene is named only where the DNA matches it firmly. Size tells how often a clone was seen (once, few, many) or the class of an expanded clone, and some rows leave it out.

J: TRBJ1-4; V: TRBV7-7; D: TRBD1; size: -; DNA: TGTGCCAGCAGCTTAGGATCCAGGGGGCTTCCCCTTGCAACTAATGAAAAACTGTTTTTT; CDR3: CASSLGSRGLPLATNEKLFF
J: TRBJ1-4; V: TRBV3-1/TRBV3-2; D: TRBD1; size: -; DNA: TGTGCCAGCAGCCCTCGACAGGGGGCTCTGGGTAATGAAAAACTGTTTTTT; CDR3: CASSPRQGALGNEKLFF
J: TRBJ1-3; V: TRBV24-1; D: -; size: -; DNA: TGTGCCACCAGTGACCCAGGGGTCTCTGGAAACACCATATATTTT; CDR3: CATSDPGVSGNTIYF
J: TRBJ2-7; V: TRBV20-1; D: -; size: -; DNA: TGCAGTGCTAGTGGCGCGGGTGGCGACGAGCAGTACTTC; CDR3: CSASGAGGDEQYF
J: TRBJ2-2; V: TRBV10-3; D: TRBD1; size: -; DNA: TGTGCCATCAGTGTCCGACAGGGGGCCGGCGGGGAGCTGTTTTTT; CDR3: CAISVRQGAGGELFF
J: TRBJ1-1; V: TRBV3-1/TRBV3-2; D: -; size: -; DNA: TGTGCCAGCAGCCCCCATTCCCACACTGAAGCTTTCTTT; CDR3: CASSPHSHTEAFF
J: TRBJ2-1; V: TRBV3-1/TRBV3-2; D: TRBD2; size: -; DNA: TGTGCCAGCAGCCATTCCAGCGGGGGGTTTCTGCGGTTCTTC; CDR3: CASSHSSGGFLRFF
J: TRBJ2-1; V: TRBV7-9; D: TRBD2; size: -; DNA: TGTGCCAGCAGTATAGGACTAGCGGGGGATGAGCAGTTCTTC; CDR3: CASSIGLAGDEQFF
J: TRBJ1-2; V: TRBV12-3/TRBV12-4; D: -; size: -; DNA: TGTGCCAGCAGTTTAAGAGAAAACTATGGCTACACCTTC; CDR3: CASSLRENYGYTF
J: TRBJ1-1; V: TRBV9; D: -; size: -; DNA: TGTGCCAGCAGTACCTACGGACAGTTGAACACTGAAGCTTTCTTT; CDR3: CASSTYGQLNTEAFF
J: TRBJ2-4; V: TRBV13; D: TRBD1; size: -; DNA: TGTGCCAGCAGCAGGACAGGGAAAGGCAAAAACATTCAGTACTTC; CDR3: CASSRTGKGKNIQYF
J: TRBJ2-5; V: TRBV7-9; D: TRBD2; size: once; DNA: TGTGCCAGCAGCCGCGGGGGGGAAGGTCAAGAGACCCAGTACTTC; CDR3: CASSRGGEGQETQYF
J: TRBJ1-1; V: TRBV19; D: -; size: once; DNA: TGTGCCAGTAGTATAGTGGTAGGGGAGAACACTGAAGCTTTCTTT; CDR3: CASSIVVGENTEAFF
J: TRBJ2-3; V: TRBV2; D: -; size: -; DNA: TGTGCCAGCAGGCTACAGGTCAGCACAGATACGCAGTATTTT; CDR3: CASRLQVSTDTQYF
J: TRBJ2-1; V: TRBV12-3/TRBV12-4; D: TRBD2; size: -; DNA: TGTGCCAGCGGGGGGGGGTACAATGAGCAGTTCTTC; CDR3: CASGGGYNEQFF
J: TRBJ1-4; V: TRBV6-6; D: TRBD1; size: few; DNA: TGTGCCAGCAGTTACACGACAGGGGGATCTGAAAAACTGTTTTTT; CDR3: CASSYTTGGSEKLFF
J: TRBJ2-7; V: TRBV5-1; D: TRBD1; size: -; DNA: TGCGCCAGCAGCTGGGGACAGTCAAGCTCCTACGAGCAGTACTTC; CDR3: CASSWGQSSSYEQYF
J: TRBJ1-4; V: TRBV5-4; D: TRBD1; size: -; DNA: TGTGCCAGCAGTCGGGGGGGGACAGATGAAAAACTGTTTTTT; CDR3: CASSRGGTDEKLFF
J: TRBJ2-7; V: TRBV7-9; D: -; size: few; DNA: TGTGCCAGCAGCTTAGTTGACTGGGAGCAGTACTTC; CDR3: CASSLVDWEQYF
J: TRBJ2-3; V: TRBV18; D: -; size: once; DNA: TGTGCCAGCTCACCCCTACCTAGCACAGATACGCAGTATTTT; CDR3: CASSPLPSTDTQYF
J: TRBJ1-2; V: TRBV27; D: -; size: -; DNA: TGTGCCAGCAGTTTTTCAGGGGCGGATCGAGGCTATGGCTACACCTTC; CDR3: CASSFSGADRGYGYTF
J: TRBJ2-2; V: TRBV3-1/TRBV3-2; D: -; size: -; DNA: TGTGCCAGCAGGATAAGGGGCGCCGGGGAGCTGTTTTTT; CDR3: CASRIRGAGELFF
J: TRBJ1-6; V: TRBV3-1/TRBV3-2; D: TRBD1; size: -; DNA: TGTGCCAGCCGAGACAGGGGTTGGTCACCCCTCCACTTT; CDR3: CASRDRGWSPLHF
J: TRBJ1-1; V: TRBV3-1/TRBV3-2; D: TRBD1; size: once; DNA: TGTGCCAGCAGCCGCCGGACAGGGGGCACTGAAGCTTTCTTT; CDR3: CASSRRTGGTEAFF
J: TRBJ1-2; V: TRBV3-1/TRBV3-2; D: -; size: -; DNA: TGTGCCAGCAGCCAGGCGGGACTTATTTATGGCTACACCTTC; CDR3: CASSQAGLIYGYTF
J: TRBJ1-2; V: TRBV11-2; D: -; size: -; DNA: TGTGCCAGCAGCTTAAGCGGCAGTGAATATGGCTACACCTTC; CDR3: CASSLSGSEYGYTF
J: TRBJ2-7; V: TRBV30; D: -; size: -; DNA: TGTGCCTGGAGTCAAGGGTCCATGTCGGGGGAGCAGTACTTC; CDR3: CAWSQGSMSGEQYF
J: TRBJ1-1; V: TRBV28; D: -; size: few; DNA: TGTGCCAGCAGTTTTTCCGGACAAAGAAACACTGAAGCTTTCTTT; CDR3: CASSFSGQRNTEAFF